Shown below are 3 T cell receptor beta chains from a single sample sequenced in a study of response to subunit inactivated influenza vaccine. MiXCR, applied by TCRdb to the RT-PCR reads, yields one record per CDR3 protein. The sample includes more than 700,000 distinct CDR3 sequences, approximately 21% of them seen just once. The material was PBMCs from blood, obtained approximately 5 days after vaccination. The source is a man aged 50 to 60 who received an inactivated influenza vaccine.

The rearrangement links TRBV4-1 to TRBJ2-7; 7 nucleotides agree with TRBD1. The CDR3 spans 18 residues. The trim removed 4 bases at V and 2 bases at J, leaving 17 bases unmatched. The V gene's germline CDR1 is MGHRA and CDR2 YSYEKL. CDR3: CASSLTLTETGLTYEQYF. In nucleotides, the CDR3 is TGCGCCAGCAGCCTCACCCTGACCGAGACAGGGCTCACCTACGAGCAGTACTTC.

This clonotype was counted between two and nine times. The rearrangement uses TRBV5-5 and TRBJ2-1; a weak D match, TRBD2 (5 bases). The CDR3 consists of 16 residues. Germline loops: CDR1 SGHKS, CDR2 YYEKEE (reference sequence). The V end lost 1 base, the J end lost 5 bases, and 16 bases lay between the germline ends. In nucleotides, the CDR3 is TGTGCCAGCAGCTTGACTAGGAGGTCCGGGCACAATGAGCAGTTCTTC. Amino acid sequence: CASSLTRRSGHNEQFF.

This clonotype was seen many times. The V call is TRBV20-1, the J call TRBJ1-5; 10 bases map to TRBD1. The CDR3 totals 15 residues. V was pared by 6 bases and J by 0 bases, with 5 bases of the junction left unmatched. Germline V gene sequence: CDR1 DFQATT, CDR2 SNEGSKA (reference sequence). The CDR3 DNA follows: TGCAGTGCCCGGACAGGGGGGTATAGCAATCAGCCCCAGCATTTT. It encodes CSARTGGYSNQPQHF.